One sample yielded the 9 T cell receptor beta chains listed below, sequenced in a study of cutaneous CD30+ T cell lymphoproliferative disorder and hepatitis E. The protocol was immunoSEQ multiplex PCR, while the TCRdb copy is restricted to in-frame clones and leaves out a portion. This table holds several thousand clones, about 76% found once. Sequencing used blood. The receptors were gathered from a human donor with a cutaneous T cell lymphoproliferative disorder associated with hepatitis E virus.

The chain joins TRBV25-1 to TRBJ1-6, with 7 positions matching TRBD1. The CDR3 spans 14 residues. Germline lookup yields CDR1 MGHDK and CDR2 SYGVNS. The J segment lost 7 bases and the V segment lost 4 bases, leaving 4 bases of the junction unmatched. The CDR3 region is CASSGGTENSPLHF. In DNA form, the CDR3 reads TGTGCCAGCAGTGGTGGGACAGAGAATTCACCCCTCCACTTT.

The chain has TRBV4-3 and TRBJ2-7; unclear D gene. The ends were cut back, 0 bases at V and 4 bases at J, with 7 bases in the middle. The CDR3 length is 13 residues. Per the germline V gene, CDR1 is LGHNA and CDR2 is YSLEER. The CDR3 is CASSQDRYYEQYF. The CDR3 DNA sequence: TGCGCCAGCAGCCAAGATCGGTATTACGAGCAGTACTTC.

This clone was picked up one time. The J gene is TRBJ1-3, the V gene TRBV9, with D unresolved. V was trimmed by 0 bases and J by 4 bases, leaving 17 bases between them. This CDR3 is built from 17 residues. Germline CDR1 reads SGDLS; CDR2 reads YYNGEE. The CDR3 protein is CASSVDGQASIGNTIYF. CDR3 DNA: TGTGCCAGCAGCGTAGATGGGCAGGCCTCAATCGGAAACACCATATATTTT.

This chain joins TRBV7-8 and TRBJ2-3; 8 bases line up with TRBD2. The CDR3 spans 15 residues. V lost 10 bases to trimming and J lost 4 bases; unmatched junction nucleotides: 13. The germline CDR1 and CDR2 sequences are SGHVS and FQNEAQ. The CDR3 DNA is TGTGCCACCCGAGCCCCGGGAGGGCCTCCAGATACGCAGTATTTT. Translated: CATRAPGGPPDTQYF. Supplemented by reference TRBV7-8 and TRBJ2-3, the full variable domain reads GAGVSQSPRYKVAKRGQDVALRCDPISGHVSLFWYQQALGQGPEFLTYFQNEAQLDKSGLPSDRFFAERPEGSVSTLKIQRTQQEDSAVYLCATRAPGGPPDTQYFGPGTRLTVL.

This chain uses TRBV14 with TRBJ1-1, with D perhaps matching TRBD1 (5 bases). Germline V gene sequence: CDR1 SGHDN, CDR2 FVKESK. The CDR3 is 15 residues long. The V end lost 2 bases, the J end lost 4 bases, and 14 bases lay between the germline ends. The CDR3: CASSQHLQGGTEAFF. For the CDR3, the DNA is TGTGCCAGCAGCCAACATCTCCAGGGAGGCACTGAAGCTTTCTTT.

This clone is labeled as medium-sized (0.01 to 0.1%). The rearrangement links TRBV7-2 to TRBJ2-7; 10 bases map to TRBD2. Per germline, CDR1 SGHTA and CDR2 FQGNSA. J gave up 7 bases and V 5 bases, and 11 bases lay outside the gene matches. This CDR3 region has 15 residues. CDR3 sequence: CASSPERGGSREQYF. The DNA for the CDR3 is TGTGCCAGCAGCCCCGAGCGGGGGGGCTCTAGAGAGCAGTACTTC.

The genes are TRBV4-1 and TRBJ1-4; no definite D call. Trimming removed 1 base from V and 0 bases from J, with 12 bases in between. Germline CDR1 is MGHRA and CDR2 is YSYEKL. This CDR3 is built from 17 residues. This CDR3 is CASSQGEVVATNEKLFF. The CDR3, as DNA: TGCGCCAGCAGCCAAGGAGAAGTCGTTGCAACTAATGAAAAACTGTTTTTT.

This chain joins TRBV9 and TRBJ2-3; D ambiguous. Germline CDR1 is SGDLS and CDR2 is YYNGEE. This CDR3 has 13 amino acids. V gave up 4 bases and J gave up 6 bases, with 12 bases separating them. Written as DNA, the CDR3 is TGTGCCAGCAGCCCTACATCCGTCGATACGCAGTATTTT. As protein: CASSPTSVDTQYF.

This chain joins TRBV28 and TRBJ2-1, with TRBD1 matching over 11 bases. The CDR3 covers 17 residues. The trim removed 4 bases at V and 7 bases at J, leaving 12 bases unmatched. Germline CDR1 MDHEN, CDR2 SYDVKM. CDR3 region: CASSSTRGDRGTNEQFF. The CDR3 DNA sequence: TGTGCCAGCAGTTCTACGAGGGGGGACAGGGGGACAAATGAGCAGTTCTTC.